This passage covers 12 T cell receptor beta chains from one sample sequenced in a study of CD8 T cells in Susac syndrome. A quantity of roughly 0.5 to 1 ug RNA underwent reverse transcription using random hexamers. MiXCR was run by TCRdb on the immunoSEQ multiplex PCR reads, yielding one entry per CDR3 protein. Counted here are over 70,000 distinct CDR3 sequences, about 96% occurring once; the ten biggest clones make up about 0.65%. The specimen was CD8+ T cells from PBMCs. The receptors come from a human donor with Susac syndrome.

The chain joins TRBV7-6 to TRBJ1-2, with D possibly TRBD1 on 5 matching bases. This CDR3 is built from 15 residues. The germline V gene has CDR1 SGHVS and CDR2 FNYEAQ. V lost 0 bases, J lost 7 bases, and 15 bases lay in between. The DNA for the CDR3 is TGTGCCAGCAGCTTAGCATCGATCCGGGGCTGTGGCTACACCTTC. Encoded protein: CASSLASIRGCGYTF.

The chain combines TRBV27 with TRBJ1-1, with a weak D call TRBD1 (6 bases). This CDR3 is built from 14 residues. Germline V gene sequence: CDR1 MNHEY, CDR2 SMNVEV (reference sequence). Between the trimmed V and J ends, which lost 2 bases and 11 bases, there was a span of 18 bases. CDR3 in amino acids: CASSLGVNRDGAFF. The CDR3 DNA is TGTGCCAGCAGTTTAGGGGTAAACAGGGACGGGGCTTTCTTT.

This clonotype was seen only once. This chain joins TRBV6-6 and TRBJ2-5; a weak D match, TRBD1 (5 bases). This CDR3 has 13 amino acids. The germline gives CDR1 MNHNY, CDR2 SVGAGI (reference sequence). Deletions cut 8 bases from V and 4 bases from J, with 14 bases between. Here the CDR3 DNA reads TGTGCCAGCTCCGACCTAAGGGGAGAGACCCAGTACTTC. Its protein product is CASSDLRGETQYF.

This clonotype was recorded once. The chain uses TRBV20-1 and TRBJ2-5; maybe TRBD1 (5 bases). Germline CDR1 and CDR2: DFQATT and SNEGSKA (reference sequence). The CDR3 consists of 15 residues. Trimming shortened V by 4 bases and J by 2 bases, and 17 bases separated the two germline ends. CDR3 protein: CSANEQVRYQETQYF. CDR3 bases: TGCAGTGCTAATGAACAGGTCCGGTATCAAGAGACCCAGTACTTC.

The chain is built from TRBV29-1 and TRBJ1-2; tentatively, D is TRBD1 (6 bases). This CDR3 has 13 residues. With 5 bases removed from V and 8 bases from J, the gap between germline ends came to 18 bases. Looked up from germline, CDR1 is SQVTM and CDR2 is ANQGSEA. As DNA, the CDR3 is TGCAGCGTTCAACACACACAGGGTGGAGGCTACACCTTC. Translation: CSVQHTQGGGYTF.

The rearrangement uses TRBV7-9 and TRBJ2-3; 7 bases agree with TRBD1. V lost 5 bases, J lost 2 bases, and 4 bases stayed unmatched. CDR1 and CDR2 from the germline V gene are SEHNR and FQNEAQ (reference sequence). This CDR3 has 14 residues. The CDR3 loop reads CASSPGQVTDTQYF. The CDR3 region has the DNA TGTGCCAGCAGCCCCGGACAGGTCACAGATACGCAGTATTTT.

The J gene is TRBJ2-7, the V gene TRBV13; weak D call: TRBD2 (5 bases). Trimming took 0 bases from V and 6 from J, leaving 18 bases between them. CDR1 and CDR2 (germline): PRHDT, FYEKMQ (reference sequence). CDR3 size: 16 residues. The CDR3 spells CASSLGDWTEVPEQYF. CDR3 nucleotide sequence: TGTGCCAGCAGCTTAGGCGATTGGACGGAGGTCCCCGAGCAGTACTTC.

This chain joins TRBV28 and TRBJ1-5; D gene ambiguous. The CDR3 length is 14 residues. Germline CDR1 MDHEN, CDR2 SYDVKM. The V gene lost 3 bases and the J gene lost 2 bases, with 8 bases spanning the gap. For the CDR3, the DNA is TGTGCCAGCAGTTTGTGGCAGGGCAATCAGCCCCAGCATTTT. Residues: CASSLWQGNQPQHF.

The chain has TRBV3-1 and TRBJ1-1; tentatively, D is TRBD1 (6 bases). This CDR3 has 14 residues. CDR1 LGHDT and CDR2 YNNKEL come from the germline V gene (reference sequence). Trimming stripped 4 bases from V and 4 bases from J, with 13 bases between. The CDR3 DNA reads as TGTGCCAGCAGCCCCCGCGAGGGGGGCACTGAAGCTTTCTTT. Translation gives CASSPREGGTEAFF.

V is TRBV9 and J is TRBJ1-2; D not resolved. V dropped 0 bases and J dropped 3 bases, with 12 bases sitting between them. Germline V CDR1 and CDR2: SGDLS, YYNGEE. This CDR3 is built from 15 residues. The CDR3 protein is CASSVGGVVDYGYTF. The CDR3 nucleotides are TGTGCCAGCAGCGTAGGAGGAGTGGTAGACTATGGCTACACCTTC.

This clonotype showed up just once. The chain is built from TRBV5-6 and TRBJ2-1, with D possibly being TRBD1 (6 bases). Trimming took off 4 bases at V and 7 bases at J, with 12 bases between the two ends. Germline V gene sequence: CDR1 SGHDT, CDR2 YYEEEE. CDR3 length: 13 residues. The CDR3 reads CASSHPQGNEQFF. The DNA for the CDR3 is TGTGCCAGCAGCCACCCACAGGGAAATGAGCAGTTCTTC.

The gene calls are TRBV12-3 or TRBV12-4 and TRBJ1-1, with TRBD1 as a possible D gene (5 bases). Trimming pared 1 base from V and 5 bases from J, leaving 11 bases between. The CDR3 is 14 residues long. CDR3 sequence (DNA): TGTGCCAGCAGTTTAGGGGAGGGGTTGACTGAAGCTTTCTTT. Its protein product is CASSLGEGLTEAFF.